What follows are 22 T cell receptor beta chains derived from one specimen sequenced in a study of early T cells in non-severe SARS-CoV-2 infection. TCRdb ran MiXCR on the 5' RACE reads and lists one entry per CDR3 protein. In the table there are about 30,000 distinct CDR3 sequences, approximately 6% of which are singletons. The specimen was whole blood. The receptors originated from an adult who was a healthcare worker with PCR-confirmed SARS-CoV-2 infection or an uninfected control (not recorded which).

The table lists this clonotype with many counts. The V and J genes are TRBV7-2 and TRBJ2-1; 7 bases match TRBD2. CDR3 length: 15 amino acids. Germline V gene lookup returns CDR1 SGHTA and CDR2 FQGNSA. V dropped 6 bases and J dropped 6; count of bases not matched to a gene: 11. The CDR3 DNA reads TGTGCCAGCAGATACACCACGGGAGGTGCCAATGAGCAGTTCTTC. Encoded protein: CASRYTTGGANEQFF.

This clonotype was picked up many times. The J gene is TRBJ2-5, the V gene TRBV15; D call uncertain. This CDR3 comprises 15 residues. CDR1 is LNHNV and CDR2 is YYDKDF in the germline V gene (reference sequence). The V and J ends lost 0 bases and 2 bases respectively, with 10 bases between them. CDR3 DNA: TGTGCCACCAGCAGAGATCCCCAACAGCAAGAGACCCAGTACTTC. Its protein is CATSRDPQQQETQYF.

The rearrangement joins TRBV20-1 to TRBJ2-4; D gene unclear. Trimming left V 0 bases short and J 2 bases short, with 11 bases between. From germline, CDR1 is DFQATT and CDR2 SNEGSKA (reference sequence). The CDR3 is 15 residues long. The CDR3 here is CSARDFTRPKNIQYF. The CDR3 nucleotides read TGCAGTGCTAGAGATTTTACCAGACCCAAAAACATTCAGTACTTC.

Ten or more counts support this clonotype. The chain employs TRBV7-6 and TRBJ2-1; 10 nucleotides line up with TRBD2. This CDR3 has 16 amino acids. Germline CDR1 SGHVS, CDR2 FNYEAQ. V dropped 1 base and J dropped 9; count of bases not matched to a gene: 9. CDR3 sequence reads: CASSLGLAGDVSEQFF. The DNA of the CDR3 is TGTGCCAGCAGCTTAGGTCTAGCGGGAGATGTTAGTGAGCAGTTCTTC.

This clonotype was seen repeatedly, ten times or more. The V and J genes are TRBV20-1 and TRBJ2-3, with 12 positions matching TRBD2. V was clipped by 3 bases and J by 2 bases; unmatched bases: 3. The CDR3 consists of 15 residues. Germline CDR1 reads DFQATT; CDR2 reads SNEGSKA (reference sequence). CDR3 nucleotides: TGCAGTGCTAGTGGGACTAGCGGGCACACAGATACGCAGTATTTT. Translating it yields CSASGTSGHTDTQYF.

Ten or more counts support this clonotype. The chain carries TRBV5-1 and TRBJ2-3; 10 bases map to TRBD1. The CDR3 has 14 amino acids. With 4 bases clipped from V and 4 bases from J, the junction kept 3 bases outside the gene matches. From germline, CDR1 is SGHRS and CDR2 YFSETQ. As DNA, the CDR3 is TGCGCCAGCAGCCCGGACAGGGGGGCAGATACGCAGTATTTT. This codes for CASSPDRGADTQYF.

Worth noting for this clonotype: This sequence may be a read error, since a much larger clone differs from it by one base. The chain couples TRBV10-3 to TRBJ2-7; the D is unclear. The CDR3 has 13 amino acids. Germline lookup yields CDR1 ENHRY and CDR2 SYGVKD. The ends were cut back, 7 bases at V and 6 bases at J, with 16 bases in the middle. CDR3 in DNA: TGTGCCATCACACGAGAGTCTACCTTCGAGCAGTACTTC. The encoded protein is CAITRESTFEQYF.

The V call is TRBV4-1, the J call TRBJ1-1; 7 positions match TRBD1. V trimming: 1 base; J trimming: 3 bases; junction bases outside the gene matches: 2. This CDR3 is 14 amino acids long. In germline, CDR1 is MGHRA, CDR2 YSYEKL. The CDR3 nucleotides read TGCGCCAGCAGCCAAGTTCAGGGGGACACTGAAGCTTTCTTT. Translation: CASSQVQGDTEAFF.

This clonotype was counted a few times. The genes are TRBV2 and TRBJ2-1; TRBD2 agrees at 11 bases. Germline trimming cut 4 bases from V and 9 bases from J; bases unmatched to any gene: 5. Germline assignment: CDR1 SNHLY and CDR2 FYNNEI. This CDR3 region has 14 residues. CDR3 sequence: CASSALAGVSEQFF. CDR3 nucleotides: TGTGCCAGCAGTGCACTAGCGGGAGTATCTGAGCAGTTCTTC. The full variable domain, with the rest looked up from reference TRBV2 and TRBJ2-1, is EPEVTQTPSHQVTQMGQEVILRCVPISNHLYFYWYRQILGQKVEFLVSFYNNEISEKSEIFDDQFSVERPDGSNFTLKIRSTKLEDSAMYFCASSALAGVSEQFFGPGTRLTVL.

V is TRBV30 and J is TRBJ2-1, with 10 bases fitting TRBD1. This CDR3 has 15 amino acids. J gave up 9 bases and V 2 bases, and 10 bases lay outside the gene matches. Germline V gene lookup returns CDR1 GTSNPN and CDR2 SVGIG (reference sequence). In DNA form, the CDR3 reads TGTGCCTGGAGTCTATGGGACAGGGGTGGCGGTGAGCAGTTCTTC. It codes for CAWSLWDRGGGEQFF.

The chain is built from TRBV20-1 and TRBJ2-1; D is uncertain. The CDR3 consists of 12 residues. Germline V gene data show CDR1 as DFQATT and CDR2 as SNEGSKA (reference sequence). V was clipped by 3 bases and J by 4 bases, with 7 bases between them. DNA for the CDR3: TGCAGTGCTAGTTACGGTTACAATGAGCAGTTCTTC. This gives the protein CSASYGYNEQFF.

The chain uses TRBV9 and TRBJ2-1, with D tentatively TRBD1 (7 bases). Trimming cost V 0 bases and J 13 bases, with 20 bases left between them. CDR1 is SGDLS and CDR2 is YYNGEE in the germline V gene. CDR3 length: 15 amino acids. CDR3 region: CASSVEAGQRSTQFF. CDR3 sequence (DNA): TGTGCCAGCAGCGTAGAGGCGGGACAGAGGTCTACTCAGTTCTTC.

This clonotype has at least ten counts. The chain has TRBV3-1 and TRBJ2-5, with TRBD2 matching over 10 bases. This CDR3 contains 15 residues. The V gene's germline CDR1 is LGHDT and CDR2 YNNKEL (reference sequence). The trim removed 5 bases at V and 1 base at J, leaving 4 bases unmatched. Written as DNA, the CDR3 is TGTGCCAGCAGCGCGAGGACTAGCGGCCAAGAGACCCAGTACTTC. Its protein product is CASSARTSGQETQYF.

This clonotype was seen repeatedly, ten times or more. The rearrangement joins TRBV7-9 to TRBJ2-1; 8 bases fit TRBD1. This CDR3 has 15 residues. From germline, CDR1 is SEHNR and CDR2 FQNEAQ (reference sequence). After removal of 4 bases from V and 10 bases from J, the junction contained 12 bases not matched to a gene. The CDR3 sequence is CASSSLPLQGGEQFF. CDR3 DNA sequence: TGTGCCAGCAGCTCGCTGCCGTTACAGGGGGGCGAGCAGTTCTTC.

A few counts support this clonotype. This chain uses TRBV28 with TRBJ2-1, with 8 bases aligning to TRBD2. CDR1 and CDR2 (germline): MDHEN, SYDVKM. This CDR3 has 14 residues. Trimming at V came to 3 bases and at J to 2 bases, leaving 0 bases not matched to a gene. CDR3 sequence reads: CASSLGLAYNEQFF. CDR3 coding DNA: TGTGCCAGCAGTTTGGGACTAGCCTACAATGAGCAGTTCTTC.

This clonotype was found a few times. The CDR3 spells CASSRGAAETQYF. As DNA, the CDR3 is TGTGCCAGCAGCAGGGGGGCAGCAGAGACCCAGTACTTC. This chain links TRBV7-3 with TRBJ2-5; D assignment may be TRBD1 or TRBD2 (6 bases each). V gave up 5 bases and J gave up 4 bases, with 11 bases separating them. From germline, CDR1 is SGHTA and CDR2 FQGTGA. The length of the CDR3 is 13 residues.

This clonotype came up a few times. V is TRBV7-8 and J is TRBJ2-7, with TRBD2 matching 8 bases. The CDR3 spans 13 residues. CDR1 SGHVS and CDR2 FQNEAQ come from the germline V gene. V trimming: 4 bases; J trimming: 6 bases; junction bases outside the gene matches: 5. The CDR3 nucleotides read TGTGCCAGCAGCTCCGGGACTAGTCTCGAGCAGTACTTC. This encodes CASSSGTSLEQYF.

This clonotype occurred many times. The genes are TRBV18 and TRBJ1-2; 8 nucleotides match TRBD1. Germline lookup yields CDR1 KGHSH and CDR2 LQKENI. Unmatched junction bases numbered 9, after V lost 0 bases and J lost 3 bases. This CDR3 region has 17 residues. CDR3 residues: CASSPPLSTGGHYGYTF. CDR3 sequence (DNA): TGTGCCAGCTCACCACCTCTTTCTACAGGGGGACACTATGGCTACACCTTC.

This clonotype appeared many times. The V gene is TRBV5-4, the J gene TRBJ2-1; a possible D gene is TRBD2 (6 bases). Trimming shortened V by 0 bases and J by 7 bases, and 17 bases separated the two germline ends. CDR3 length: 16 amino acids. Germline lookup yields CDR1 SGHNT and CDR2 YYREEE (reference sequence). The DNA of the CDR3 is TGTGCCAGCAGCTTGGCTGGGAGGCGGTCGGGGAATGAGCAGTTCTTC. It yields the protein CASSLAGRRSGNEQFF.

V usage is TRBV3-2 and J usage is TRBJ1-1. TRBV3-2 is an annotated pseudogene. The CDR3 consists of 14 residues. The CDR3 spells CASTQYVGSTEAFF. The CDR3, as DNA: TGTGCCAGCACTCAGTATGTGGGAAGCACTGAAGCTTTCTTT.

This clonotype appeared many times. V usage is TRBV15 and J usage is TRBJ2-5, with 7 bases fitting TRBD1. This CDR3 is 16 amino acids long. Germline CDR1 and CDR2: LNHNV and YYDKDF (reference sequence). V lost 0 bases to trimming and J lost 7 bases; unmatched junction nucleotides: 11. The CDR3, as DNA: TGTGCCACCAGCAGAGATCTCGGGACAGCCGCCGGGACCCAGTACTTC. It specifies CATSRDLGTAAGTQYF.

CDR3 loop: CSARGRSNQPQHF. Here the CDR3 DNA reads TGCAGTGCCCGCGGCAGGAGCAATCAGCCCCAGCATTTT. The chain carries TRBV20-1 and TRBJ1-5; D gene uncertain. Per the germline V gene, CDR1 is DFQATT and CDR2 is SNEGSKA (reference sequence). The ends were cut back, 6 bases at V and 1 base at J, with 10 bases in the middle. CDR3 length: 13 amino acids.